This T cell receptor beta chain was observed in a study of brain T cells in children with intractable seizures. Study findings and constraints: Viral specificity was inferred only from CDR3 similarity; HCMV serostatus was unknown.

Remarks on this clone: Its antigen is not known.

Sequenced by immunoSEQ multiplex PCR; TCRdb stores in-frame clones only, minus some. The repertoire includes 100,000 to 120,000 clones, roughly 94% of them detected once, and 3.5% to 4% sits in the top ten. The sequenced cases were selected for having the highest brain T cell transcript signatures. At least one anti-epileptic drug was given before surgery. The sample consisted of peripheral blood, taken at surgery. The origin of this receptor is a boy under two years old with hemimegalencephaly and intractable seizures.

This CDR3 reads CASSYSMMGHHEQFF. In nucleotides, the CDR3 is TGTGCCAGCAGTTACTCGATGATGGGGCACCATGAGCAGTTCTTC. V gene TRBV6-5 combines with J gene TRBJ2-1, with D maybe TRBD1 (5 bases). Germline values: CDR1 MNHEY, CDR2 SVGAGI. The CDR3 totals 15 residues. With 0 bases removed from V and 8 bases from J, the gap between germline ends came to 14 bases.